The 21 T cell receptor beta chains below all came from one sample that was sequenced in a study of T cells in Graves' hyperthyroidism and ophthalmopathy. The source material, RNA transcripts, was used to amplify TCR beta CDR3 regions. An initial round of RT-PCR targeting the TCR CDR3 relied on the HTBI primer set. In TCRdb, the multiplex PCR reads were re-called with MiXCR into one record per CDR3 protein. The profile shows 660,000 or so distinct CDR3 sequences, nearly 45% of them singletons. The sequenced material came from peripheral blood or thyroid tissue (not recorded which). The receptors come from an adult man with Graves' disease, either hyperthyroidism or ophthalmopathy (not recorded which).

This chain links TRBV6-5 with TRBJ1-3; D not resolved. This CDR3 contains 15 residues. V lost 2 bases to trimming and J lost 7 bases, with 15 bases between them. Per the germline V gene, CDR1 is MNHEY and CDR2 is SVGAGI. The CDR3 nucleotides are TGTGCCAGCAGTTACCAGTGGGAGTTTGGGAACACCATATATTTT. Translation: CASSYQWEFGNTIYF.

Many counts were recorded for this clonotype. The chain has TRBV24-1 and TRBJ2-5; D not resolved. CDR3 length: 13 residues. Trimming left V 4 bases short and J 0 bases short, with 5 bases between. Per germline, CDR1 KGHDR and CDR2 SFDVKD. CDR3 protein: CATSDPYQETQYF. The DNA of the CDR3 is TGTGCCACCAGTGACCCGTACCAAGAGACCCAGTACTTC.

This clonotype showed up many times. The chain recombines TRBV2 with TRBJ1-2, with a weak D call TRBD1 (6 bases). V shed 7 bases and J shed 4 bases, with 10 bases lying between them. The CDR3 extends over 12 amino acids. CDR1 SNHLY and CDR2 FYNNEI come from the germline V gene. CDR3 residues: CASTSGVYGYTF. Here the CDR3 DNA reads TGTGCCAGCACGTCAGGGGTCTATGGCTACACCTTC.

Points on this clonotype: Mismatch with germline at one junction end may stem from a read error. The rearrangement uses TRBV7-9 and TRBJ2-6, with 8 bases aligning to TRBD1. The CDR3 is made up of 14 amino acids. CDR1 and CDR2 (germline): SEHNR, FQNEAQ (reference sequence). The CDR3 bases are TGTGCCAGCAGCGCGCGACAGGGGATCGGGACTGAAGCTTTC. Encoded protein: CASSARQGIGTEAF.

The rearrangement links TRBV7-9 to TRBJ1-2, with 12 bases matching TRBD1. The CDR3 consists of 14 residues. The V gene end was trimmed by 3 bases and the J gene end by 6 bases; junction bases not matched to a gene: 2. The germline CDR1 and CDR2 sequences are SEHNR and FQNEAQ (reference sequence). CDR3 amino acids: CASSLGQGAHGYTF. The DNA for the CDR3 is TGTGCCAGCAGCTTGGGACAGGGGGCCCATGGCTACACCTTC.

A note on this clonotype: Being one base from a much bigger clone, this may be a read error. The rearrangement uses TRBV15 and TRBJ1-1; no reliable D call. The CDR3 runs to 16 residues. CDR1 and CDR2 (germline): LNHNV, YYDKDF (reference sequence). Trimming pared 5 bases from V and 1 base from J, leaving 17 bases between. The CDR3 region is CATSPPPIKENTEAFF. DNA for the CDR3: TGTGCCACCAGCCCTCCCCCTATCAAGGAGAACACTGAAGCTTTCTTT.

This clonotype was seen ten or more times. V usage is TRBV10-3 and J usage is TRBJ1-4; 7 nucleotides agree with TRBD1. J gave up 5 bases and V 8 bases, and 11 bases lay outside the gene matches. The CDR3 totals 15 residues. Germline CDR1 is ENHRY and CDR2 is SYGVKD. CDR3 sequence (DNA): TGTGCCATCGGATCTCTCGGGACAGTGAATGAAAAACTGTTTTTT. Translating gives CAIGSLGTVNEKLFF.

The sample holds a few counts of this clonotype. The V and J genes are TRBV20-1 and TRBJ1-1, with TRBD1 identical over 7 bases. This CDR3 contains 15 residues. The V segment lost 0 bases and the J segment 1 base; nucleotides outside the gene matches: 5. Germline CDR1 is DFQATT and CDR2 is SNEGSKA (reference sequence). DNA of the CDR3: TGCAGTGCTAGAGATCCCCCAGGGGGGAACACTGAAGCTTTCTTT. This encodes CSARDPPGGNTEAFF.

Regarding this clonotype: This may be a read error: a much more frequent sequence differs by one nucleotide. The CDR3 reads CATSLRDGNEKLFF. In nucleotides, the CDR3 is TGTGCCACCAGCCTCCGGGACGGTAATGAAAAACTGTTTTTT. The chain couples TRBV7-9 to TRBJ1-4; D is possibly TRBD1 (5 bases). This CDR3 comprises 14 residues. Looked up from germline, CDR1 is SEHNR and CDR2 is FQNEAQ (reference sequence).

The V gene is TRBV7-6, the J gene TRBJ1-5, with D perhaps matching TRBD1 (5 bases). Germline CDR1 SGHVS, CDR2 FNYEAQ. The CDR3 is 14 residues long. Deletions cut 5 bases from V and 6 bases from J, with 14 bases between. The CDR3 sequence: CASSARTQGQPQHF. In DNA form, the CDR3 reads TGTGCCAGCAGCGCCCGGACCCAGGGTCAGCCCCAGCATTTT.

This chain uses TRBV7-9 with TRBJ1-5; TRBD1 matches at 10 bases. Germline lookup yields CDR1 SEHNR and CDR2 FQNEAQ (reference sequence). V shed 5 bases, J shed 0 bases, and the junction held 10 bases outside the gene matches. The CDR3 is 18 amino acids. The CDR3 DNA reads as TGTGCCAGCAGCCAATCGGCGGGACAGGGGTATAGCAATCAGCCCCAGCATTTT. It is translated as CASSQSAGQGYSNQPQHF. The variable domain in full, with the rest retrieved from reference TRBV7-9 and TRBJ1-5, is DTGVSQNPRHKITKRGQNVTFRCDPISEHNRLYWYRQTLGQGPEFLTYFQNEAQLEKSRLLSDRFSAERPKGSFSTLEIQRTEQGDSAMYLCASSQSAGQGYSNQPQHFGDGTRLSIL.

This clonotype has just a few counts. This chain uses TRBV13 with TRBJ1-2, with 11 bases matching TRBD1. Trimming took 4 bases from V and 7 from J; bases not matched to a gene: 5. The CDR3 is 14 amino acids. The germline gives CDR1 PRHDT, CDR2 FYEKMQ (reference sequence). The CDR3 sequence: CASSSDRGRFGYTF. For the CDR3, the DNA is TGTGCCAGCAGCTCGGACAGGGGGCGCTTTGGCTACACCTTC. The complete variable domain, with remaining parts taken from reference TRBV13 and TRBJ1-2, reads AAGVIQSPRHLIKEKRETATLKCYPIPRHDTVYWYQQGPGQDPQFLISFYEKMQSDKGSIPDRFSAQQFSDYHSELNMSSLELGDSALYFCASSSDRGRFGYTFGSGTRLTVV.

The chain employs TRBV6-5 and TRBJ1-1; D gene unclear. CDR3 length: 13 residues. V lost 2 bases and J 4 bases, leaving 8 bases between the germline ends. CDR1 and CDR2 (germline): MNHEY, SVGAGI. CDR3 sequence reads: CASSYLRGTEAFF. The CDR3 nucleotides are TGTGCCAGCAGTTACCTACGGGGCACTGAAGCTTTCTTT.

The chain recombines TRBV20-1 with TRBJ2-5; 7 bases match TRBD2. Germline values: CDR1 DFQATT, CDR2 SNEGSKA (reference sequence). This CDR3 region has 15 residues. J gave up 3 bases and V 3 bases, and 10 bases lay outside the gene matches. The CDR3 sequence is CSASRGDGPKETQYF. The CDR3 DNA reads as TGCAGTGCTAGCCGGGGGGATGGCCCAAAAGAGACCCAGTACTTC.

The V gene is TRBV7-9, the J gene TRBJ2-7; D is uncertain. The J call is doubtful: the DNA matches TRBJ2-1 better. There are 12 residues in the CDR3. CDR1 and CDR2 (germline): SEHNR, FQNEAQ (reference sequence). CDR3 protein: CASSDLVLEQFF. For the CDR3, the DNA is TGTGCCAGCAGCGATCTAGTGCTAGAGCAGTTCTTC.

As for this clonotype: Mismatch with germline at one junction end may stem from a read error. The chain links TRBV7-7 to TRBJ1-4, with TRBD1 matching over 7 bases. Germline V gives CDR1 SSHAT, CDR2 FNYEAQ (reference sequence). This CDR3 region has 15 residues. CDR3 nucleotide sequence: TGTGCTAGCAGCCCCCTGACAGGGAGGAATGAAAAACTGTTTTTT. Protein sequence: CASSPLTGRNEKLFF.

The genes are TRBV10-3 and TRBJ2-7; tentatively, D is TRBD2 (5 bases). V shed 0 bases and J shed 0 bases, with 9 bases lying between them. The CDR3 spans 15 residues. The germline V gene has CDR1 ENHRY and CDR2 SYGVKD. The CDR3 DNA follows: TGTGCCATCAGTGAGTCATTGCTAGCCTCCTACGAGCAGTACTTC. Protein sequence: CAISESLLASYEQYF.

This clonotype was counted ten times or more. The chain joins TRBV20-1 to TRBJ1-2; 9 bases line up with TRBD1. The CDR3 runs to 13 residues. Germline CDR1 is DFQATT and CDR2 is SNEGSKA (reference sequence). CDR3 DNA sequence: TGCAGCTCGAGAGGACAGGGGAACGATGGCTACACCTTC. This sequence encodes CSSRGQGNDGYTF.

Details on this clonotype: Compared with germline, one end of the junction differs, possibly owing to a read error. J is TRBJ1-1 and V is TRBV20-1; 12 nucleotides line up with TRBD1. Germline CDR1 is DFQATT and CDR2 is SNEGSKA (reference sequence). This CDR3 comprises 11 residues. Here the CDR3 DNA reads TGCAGTGCTAGAGAGGGGACAGGGGGCCGATTT. Amino acids: CSAREGTGGRF.

The J gene is TRBJ2-5, the V gene TRBV2; TRBD2 aligns across 7 bases. Per germline, CDR1 SNHLY and CDR2 FYNNEI. This CDR3 comprises 13 residues. The J segment lost 5 bases and the V segment lost 6 bases, leaving 6 bases of the junction unmatched. The CDR3 DNA follows: TGTGCCAGCAGCGGGAGGAGTGGGGAGACCCAGTACTTC. This encodes CASSGRSGETQYF.

The V gene is TRBV15, the J gene TRBJ1-6; TRBD1 might be the D (5 bases). Trimming took off 4 bases at V and 13 bases at J, with 17 bases between the two ends. Germline CDR1 LNHNV, CDR2 YYDKDF (reference sequence). The CDR3 contains 14 residues. The CDR3 nucleotides are TGTGCCACCAGCACGATCCTAGGGGAGGCGCCCCTCCACTTT. Amino acid sequence: CATSTILGEAPLHF.